The 23 T cell receptor beta chains below come from one sample, sequenced in a study of T cell clonality in common variable immunodeficiency (dated by TCRdb to about 2015). To prepare the library, the immunoSEQ multiplex PCR assay was applied. TCRdb carries this immuneACCESS record with in-frame sequences only. Its versions omit some clonotypes, under half of them owing to an unresolved V gene in the studies checked, with the rest unexplained. With 50,000 to 65,000 clones recorded, this sample contains no clone counted only once. In total, the top ten clones hold 0.7% to 0.95% of the sample. The sequenced sample consisted of peripheral blood mononuclear cells. The receptors shown here come from a person between 18 and 75 years old in good health.

In its sample, this clone was seen many times. The read ends 3 residues early relative to the CDR3; the germline J gene fills the gap. This chain connects TRBV16 to TRBJ2-1; a weak D match, TRBD2 (7 bases). Germline CDR1 is KGHSY and CDR2 is FQNENV. The ends were cut back, 0 bases at V and 8 bases at J, with 14 bases in the middle. CDR3 size: 15 residues. CDR3 region: CASSQSRGGADEQFF. The DNA read from the CDR3 is TGTGCCAGCAGCCAATCTCGTGGGGGGGCGGATGAG.

The table lists this clone with many counts. The missing CDR3 end, 3 residues past where the read stops, is filled in from the germline J gene. The chain links TRBV19 to TRBJ2-2; D is uncertain. The V end was cut by 3 bases, the J end by 2 bases, with 13 bases between. The CDR3 has 16 amino acids. Germline CDR1 is LNHDA and CDR2 is SQIVND (reference sequence). The chain's CDR3 is CASSILNRANTGELFF. The covered CDR3 bases are TGTGCCAGTAGTATTTTGAACCGAGCAAACACCGGGGAG.

This clone has at least ten counts. Read sequence stops 3 residues before the CDR3 end, and the germline J gene provides the missing end. The chain uses TRBV4-2 and TRBJ1-1; D is undetermined. V dropped 6 bases and J dropped 4 bases, with 12 bases sitting between them. The CDR3 loop spans 13 amino acids. The germline gives CDR1 LGHNA, CDR2 YNFKEQ. Incomplete CDR3 DNA: TGTGCCAGCAGTCAGGATTTTGGCACTGAA. It is translated as CASSQDFGTE. The whole CDR3 protein reads CASSQDFGTEAFF.

This clone was observed at least ten times. The junction and the germline gene differ at one end; a read error may be behind it. The read ends 3 residues shy of where the CDR3 ends; the end is completed using the germline J gene. The chain joins TRBV4-2 to TRBJ2-2; 11 bases agree with TRBD2. The CDR3 contains 16 residues. CDR1 is LGHNA and CDR2 is YNFKEQ in the germline V gene. CDR3 DNA (partial): TGCGCCAGCAGCCAAGAAACTAGCGGGGGCACCGGGGAG. It specifies CASSQETSGGTGE. The entire CDR3 protein reads CASSQETSGGTGELFF.

The table lists this clone with many counts. The read ends 3 residues before the CDR3 terminus; that terminus is restored from the germline J gene. The rearrangement uses TRBV7-2 and TRBJ2-3; D is perhaps TRBD1 (6 bases). Germline V lookup: CDR1 SGHTA, CDR2 FQGNSA. The CDR3 sequence is 14 residues long. Trimming cost V 2 bases and J 0 bases, with 6 bases left between them. CDR3 residues: CASSLQGSTDTQYF. CDR3 bases read: TGTGCCAGCAGCTTACAGGGGAGCACAGATACG.

This clone was observed many times. The read ends 3 residues before the CDR3 terminus; that terminus is restored from the germline J gene. The chain carries TRBV28 and TRBJ1-6, with a tentative D call TRBD1 (6 bases). The CDR3 has 15 residues. Germline values: CDR1 MDHEN, CDR2 SYDVKM. V was clipped by 5 bases and J by 6 bases, with 14 bases between them. CDR3 DNA, as far as it was read: TGTGCCAGCAGTCCTTTAGGACAGCTTAATTCACCC. Protein product: CASSPLGQLNSP. The complete CDR3 reads CASSPLGQLNSPLHF.

This clone has a handful of counts. The read falls 3 residues short of the CDR3 end, and the missing part is taken from the germline J gene. The chain has TRBV19 and TRBJ1-1; no reliable D call. This CDR3 is built from 13 residues. The germline V gene has CDR1 LNHDA and CDR2 SQIVND (reference sequence). Trimming cost V 8 bases and J 2 bases, with 12 bases left between them. CDR3 DNA, as far as it was read: TGTGCCAGTTCGCGGCGGGGAAACACTGAA. Residues: CASSRRGNTE. The whole CDR3 reads CASSRRGNTEAFF. Based on the CDR3 plus reference TRBV19 and TRBJ1-1, the full variable domain is DGGITQSPKYLFRKEGQNVTLSCEQNLNHDAMYWYRQDPGQGLRLIYYSQIVNDFQKGDIAEGYSVSREKKESFPLTVTSAQKNPTAFYLCASSRRGNTEAFFGQGTRLTVV.

A remark on this clone: The read is 3 residues too short to cover the CDR3 end, so that end is filled in from the germline J gene. V and J are TRBV11-2 and TRBJ2-1; no firm D call. The CDR3 covers 13 residues. Germline V gives CDR1 SGHAT, CDR2 FQNNGV. V lost 8 bases to trimming and J lost 2 bases, with 10 bases between them. Incomplete CDR3 DNA: TGTGCCAGCGCTCCGGGTCCCTACAATGAG. Encoded protein: CASAPGPYNE. The full CDR3 is CASAPGPYNEQFF. Drawing the rest from reference TRBV11-2 and TRBJ2-1, the complete variable domain is EAGVAQSPRYKIIEKRQSVAFWCNPISGHATLYWYQQILGQGPKLLIQFQNNGVVDDSQLPKDRFSAERLKGVDSTLKIQPAKLEDSAVYLCASAPGPYNEQFFGPGTRLTVL.

There are many counts of this clone. The read finishes 3 residues shy of the CDR3 end, and the germline J gene is used to complete it. V and J are TRBV7-9 and TRBJ1-6, with a weak D call TRBD1 (6 bases). This CDR3 has 13 residues. Germline V CDR1 and CDR2: SEHNR, FQNEAQ (reference sequence). V lost 5 bases, J lost 7 bases, and 9 bases lay in between. The covered CDR3 bases are TGTGCCAGCAGCCCTAGGGGGAATTCACCC. It translates to CASSPRGNSP. From start to end, the CDR3 is CASSPRGNSPLHF. The variable domain in full, with the rest retrieved from reference TRBV7-9 and TRBJ1-6, is DTGVSQNPRHKITKRGQNVTFRCDPISEHNRLYWYRQTLGQGPEFLTYFQNEAQLEKSRLLSDRFSAERPKGSFSTLEIQRTEQGDSAMYLCASSPRGNSPLHFGNGTRLTVT.

The sample holds many counts of this clone. The CDR3 extends 3 residues past the end of the read, so its final part is completed from the germline J gene. The V and J genes are TRBV20-1 and TRBJ2-3; D gene unclear. The CDR3 totals 14 residues. Per germline, CDR1 DFQATT and CDR2 SNEGSKA (reference sequence). Trimming took off 0 bases at V and 7 bases at J, with 14 bases between the two ends. This CDR3 reads CSARDRTSLNTQYF. The sequenced part of the CDR3 DNA is TGCAGTGCTAGAGATCGCACATCATTAAATACG.

This clone was detected many times. The read terminates 3 residues ahead of where the CDR3 ends, so the germline J gene completes it. V and J are TRBV19 and TRBJ1-2; tentatively, D is TRBD1 (5 bases). V dropped 0 bases and J dropped 2 bases, with 13 bases sitting between them. The CDR3 has 16 amino acids. CDR1 is LNHDA and CDR2 is SQIVND in the germline V gene (reference sequence). The CDR3 DNA, read in part, is TGTGCCAGTAGTATAGATACAGGCACCACGAACTATGGC. Amino acids: CASSIDTGTTNYG. The whole CDR3 region reads CASSIDTGTTNYGYTF.

Of note for this clone: The sequence runs out 3 residues before the end of the CDR3; the remainder is reconstructed from the germline J gene. The V and J genes are TRBV2 and TRBJ1-2; tentatively, D is TRBD1 (5 bases). V dropped 3 bases and J dropped 4 bases, with 12 bases sitting between them. This CDR3 is built from 14 residues. Germline CDR1 SNHLY, CDR2 FYNNEI. CDR3: CASSDQGASYGYTF. The CDR3 DNA, read in part, is TGTGCCAGCAGTGACCAGGGAGCGAGCTATGGC.

In regard to this clone: The read falls 3 residues short of the CDR3 end, and the missing part is taken from the germline J gene. The chain combines TRBV11-2 with TRBJ2-4; 9 bases match TRBD1. Germline values: CDR1 SGHAT, CDR2 FQNNGV. The CDR3 runs to 13 residues. The CDR3 reads CASSGDRARGQYF. CDR3 DNA (partial): TGTGCCAGCAGCGGGGACAGGGCTCGCGGT.

This clone has at least ten counts. The CDR3 end falls 3 residues outside the read, so it is completed with the germline J gene. The same CDR3 also results from other DNA sequences found in this sample. The chain couples TRBV5-5 to TRBJ1-2; 7 nucleotides agree with TRBD1. CDR1 and CDR2 (germline): SGHKS, YYEKEE (reference sequence). J was trimmed by 5 bases and V by 4 bases; bases with no gene match: 5. The CDR3 loop spans 13 amino acids. CDR3: CASSTTGRYGYTF. The part of the CDR3 DNA that was read is TGTGCCAGCAGCACGACAGGGAGGTATGGC.

This clone was found many times. The CDR3 end falls 3 residues outside the read, so it is completed with the germline J gene. V usage is TRBV12-3 or TRBV12-4 and J usage is TRBJ1-4; 10 bases line up with TRBD1. V was clipped by 6 bases and J by 6 bases; unmatched bases: 4. This CDR3 comprises 14 residues. The part of the CDR3 DNA that was read is TGTGCCAGCAGCCCGACAGGGGGCTATGAAAAA. Translated: CASSPTGGYEK. The entire CDR3 sequence reads CASSPTGGYEKLFF.

This clone was counted many times. The read comes to an end 3 residues before the CDR3 does, leaving the germline J gene to fill in the end. V gene TRBV4-1 combines with J gene TRBJ1-4; D is ambiguous. Trimming shortened V by 3 bases and J by 7 bases, and 18 bases separated the two germline ends. CDR3 length: 16 amino acids. Germline V lookup: CDR1 MGHRA, CDR2 YSYEKL. The CDR3 here is CASSHPGRERVEKLFF. The sequenced part of the CDR3 DNA is TGCGCCAGCAGCCACCCGGGGAGGGAGAGGGTTGAAAAA.

This clone was counted many times. The CDR3 extends 3 residues past the end of the read, so its final part is completed from the germline J gene. The V and J genes are TRBV28 and TRBJ1-1; D possibly corresponds to TRBD1 (5 bases). This CDR3 spans 17 amino acids. V was trimmed by 6 bases and J by 0 bases, leaving 20 bases between them. Germline V CDR1 and CDR2: MDHEN, SYDVKM. The part of the CDR3 DNA that was read is TGTGCCAGCAGACCCTGGGGGGGGGAGAGAATGAACACTGAA. The encoded protein is CASRPWGGERMNTE. The CDR3 in its entirety is CASRPWGGERMNTEAFF.

This clone was recorded many times. The DNA ends 3 residues before the CDR3 does, and the rest of the CDR3 is filled in from the germline J gene. The chain has TRBV7-7 and TRBJ1-6; maybe TRBD1 (6 bases). This CDR3 is 17 amino acids long. Per germline, CDR1 SSHAT and CDR2 FNYEAQ (reference sequence). V dropped 5 bases and J dropped 0 bases, with 14 bases sitting between them. CDR3 residues: CASSPPGQFSYNSPLHF. The covered CDR3 bases are TGTGCCAGCAGCCCCCCCGGACAGTTCTCCTATAATTCACCC. Complete variable domain (other parts from reference TRBV7-7 and TRBJ1-6): GAGVSQSPRYKVTKRGQDVTLRCDPISSHATLYWYQQALGQGPEFLTYFNYEAQPDKSGLPSDRFSAERPEGSISTLTIQRTEQRDSAMYRCASSPPGQFSYNSPLHFGNGTRLTVT.

Ten or more counts support this clone. Read sequence stops 3 residues before the CDR3 end, and the germline J gene provides the missing end. The chain combines TRBV5-8 with TRBJ2-3; weak D call: TRBD1 (6 bases). Germline V gene data show CDR1 as SGHTS and CDR2 as YDEGEE. Deletions cut 5 bases from V and 1 base from J, with 14 bases between. The CDR3 extends over 15 amino acids. The part of the CDR3 DNA that was read is TGTGCCAGCAGGACCGACAGGACCGGCACAGATACG. It is translated as CASRTDRTGTDT. The CDR3 in full is CASRTDRTGTDTQYF.

This clone was seen at least ten times. The CDR3 extends 3 residues past the end of the read, so its final part is completed from the germline J gene. The chain combines TRBV20-1 with TRBJ2-3, with 11 positions matching TRBD2. V lost 6 bases to trimming and J lost 4 bases; unmatched junction nucleotides: 9. CDR1 and CDR2 (germline): DFQATT, SNEGSKA (reference sequence). CDR3 size: 15 residues. CDR3 residues: CSAGPLAGDADTQYF. Incomplete CDR3 DNA: TGCAGTGCCGGACCACTAGCGGGAGACGCAGATACG.

This clone was detected many times. The read ends 3 residues before the CDR3 terminus; that terminus is restored from the germline J gene. The chain employs TRBV30 and TRBJ2-3; D may be TRBD2 (5 bases). Germline V gene lookup returns CDR1 GTSNPN and CDR2 SVGIG (reference sequence). The V gene lost 4 bases and the J gene lost 6 bases, with 8 bases spanning the gap. The CDR3 totals 11 residues. The sequenced CDR3 bases are TGTGCCTGGACTCAGCGGGATACG. Translation: CAWTQRDT. The complete CDR3 protein is CAWTQRDTQYF.

This clone was counted ten times or more. Sequencing ends 3 residues short of the CDR3 end; the germline J gene provides the rest. The J gene is TRBJ2-1, the V gene TRBV7-8; 16 bases line up with TRBD2. Germline CDR1 is SGHVS and CDR2 is FQNEAQ. This CDR3 is built from 16 residues. V shed 3 bases and J 9 bases; nucleotides not matched to a gene: 5. CDR3 bases read: TGTGCCAGCAGCTTCCTGGGACTAGCGGGGGGGGTTGAG. This sequence encodes CASSFLGLAGGVE. The whole CDR3 sequence is CASSFLGLAGGVEQFF.

This clone was detected ten times or more. The read gets to within 3 residues of the CDR3 end, and the germline J gene fills in the rest. The chain is built from TRBV29-1 and TRBJ1-1, with D unclear. The V gene's germline CDR1 is SQVTM and CDR2 ANQGSEA. This CDR3 spans 12 amino acids. The CDR3 loop is CSVEDRTREAFF. CDR3 bases read: TGCAGCGTTGAAGATAGAACCCGGGAA.